A single sample gave rise to the 30 T cell receptor beta chains below, sequenced in a study of cytomegalovirus exposure and HLA in healthy donors. It was with 60 Vbeta and 13 Jbeta primers that the PCR ran. Assay used: immunoSEQ multiplex PCR; TCRdb lists only in-frame clones, some missing. The repertoire consists of 120,000 or so clones, with approximately 87% occurring once and the leading ten covering around 20%. Sequenced input: PBMCs. These receptors were obtained from a man aged 18 to 35 in good health and CMV-seropositive.

The rearrangement uses TRBV4-1 and TRBJ2-3, with 11 bases matching TRBD2. Looked up from germline, CDR1 is MGHRA and CDR2 is YSYEKL. The CDR3 length is 16 residues. V lost 1 base, J lost 2 bases, and 2 bases stayed unmatched. CDR3 sequence: CASSQGTSGFTDTQYF. In DNA form, the CDR3 reads TGCGCCAGCAGCCAAGGGACTAGCGGGTTCACAGATACGCAGTATTTT.

V and J are TRBV7-9 and TRBJ2-3; D is possibly TRBD2 (6 bases). The CDR3 covers 18 residues. CDR1 SEHNR and CDR2 FQNEAQ come from the germline V gene (reference sequence). Trimming removed 5 bases at V and 2 bases at J, with 23 bases between. The CDR3 bases are TGTGCCAGCAGCCCGGGAAGTAATGCGGGGCGCTACACAGATACGCAGTATTTT. It specifies CASSPGSNAGRYTDTQYF.

This rearrangement joins TRBV6-1 to TRBJ2-7; D remains ambiguous. V was trimmed by 1 base and J by 3 bases, leaving 4 bases between them. The CDR3 extends over 12 amino acids. Germline loops: CDR1 MNHNS, CDR2 SASEGT. The CDR3 here is CASSEGHYEQYF. Written as DNA, the CDR3 is TGTGCCAGCAGTGAAGGGCACTACGAGCAGTACTTC.

This chain uses TRBV19 with TRBJ2-7; possible D gene TRBD2, 5 bases. The CDR3 has 15 residues. The V end lost 0 bases, the J end lost 0 bases, and 9 bases lay between the germline ends. Per germline, CDR1 LNHDA and CDR2 SQIVND (reference sequence). Here the CDR3 DNA reads TGTGCCAGTAGTATAGACGGGGTAAGCTCCTACGAGCAGTACTTC. It translates to CASSIDGVSSYEQYF. Full variable domain (remainder filled in from reference TRBV19 and TRBJ2-7): DGGITQSPKYLFRKEGQNVTLSCEQNLNHDAMYWYRQDPGQGLRLIYYSQIVNDFQKGDIAEGYSVSREKKESFPLTVTSAQKNPTAFYLCASSIDGVSSYEQYFGPGTRLTVT.

The CDR3 here is CASSWGGTDNSPLHF. The DNA for the CDR3 is TGCGCCAGCAGCTGGGGGGGAACGGATAATTCACCCCTCCACTTT. The chain carries TRBV5-1 and TRBJ1-6; perhaps TRBD1 as D (5 bases). There are 15 residues in the CDR3. Germline V lookup: CDR1 SGHRS, CDR2 YFSETQ. With 3 bases removed from V and 5 bases from J, the gap between germline ends came to 12 bases. The full variable domain, in which reference TRBV5-1 and TRBJ1-6 provide the parts outside the CDR3, is KAGVTQTPRYLIKTRGQQVTLSCSPISGHRSVSWYQQTPGQGLQFLFEYFSETQRNKGNFPGRFSGRQFSNSRSEMNVSTLELGDSALYLCASSWGGTDNSPLHFGNGTRLTVT.

The chain uses TRBV27 and TRBJ1-5, with TRBD1 identical over 8 bases. With 9 bases clipped from V and 4 bases from J, the junction kept 11 bases outside the gene matches. The CDR3 covers 15 residues. Germline CDR1 reads MNHEY; CDR2 reads SMNVEV (reference sequence). The chain's CDR3 is CASTSLGTGNQPQHF. In nucleotides, the CDR3 is TGTGCCAGTACATCTTTGGGGACAGGTAATCAGCCCCAGCATTTT.

This chain uses TRBV4-1 with TRBJ2-5; 8 bases are shared with TRBD1. The CDR3 is made up of 14 amino acids. Germline loops: CDR1 MGHRA, CDR2 YSYEKL. V dropped 1 base and J dropped 5; count of bases not matched to a gene: 3. The CDR3 DNA follows: TGCGCCAGCAGCCAAGCAGGGGGCAGGGAGACCCAGTACTTC. Amino acid sequence: CASSQAGGRETQYF.

The chain combines TRBV6-6 with TRBJ1-2; D is possibly TRBD1 (6 bases). Trimming took off 1 base at V and 10 bases at J, with 16 bases between the two ends. The CDR3 runs 14 residues. Germline V gives CDR1 MNHNY, CDR2 SVGAGI (reference sequence). The CDR3 DNA sequence: TGTGCCAGCAGTTACTTAAGGACAGAACCTATCTACACCTTC. This gives the protein CASSYLRTEPIYTF.

The chain links TRBV28 to TRBJ2-1; possibly TRBD2 for D (7 bases). The CDR3 is made up of 15 amino acids. From germline, CDR1 is MDHEN and CDR2 SYDVKM. V was pared by 5 bases and J by 2 bases, with 13 bases between. In DNA, the CDR3 is TGTGCCAGCAGTGCCGGGGGGCCCGCCTACAATGAGCAGTTCTTC. Its protein is CASSAGGPAYNEQFF.

This clone was observed a few times. The rearrangement joins TRBV4-1 to TRBJ2-5; tentatively, D is TRBD1 (7 bases). The J call may be mistaken, given a closer DNA end match to TRBJ2-7. CDR1 is MGHRA, CDR2 YSYEKL, per germline. The CDR3 length is 15 residues. For the CDR3, the DNA is TGCGCCAGCAGCCAGCCAGGGGGGAAGACCTACGAGCAGTACTTC. Translating gives CASSQPGGKTYEQYF.

The CDR3 DNA sequence: TGTGCCAGCAGCGATTGGGGACAGGGTTACTCTAGCACAGATACGCAGTATTTT. This encodes CASSDWGQGYSSTDTQYF. The rearrangement joins TRBV7-9 to TRBJ2-3; 9 nucleotides agree with TRBD1. CDR3 length: 18 residues. CDR1 is SEHNR, CDR2 FQNEAQ, per germline (reference sequence). With V trimmed by 5 bases and J by 0 bases, 12 bases remained unmatched.

The chain employs TRBV15 and TRBJ1-2, with D tentatively TRBD1 (6 bases). The germline V and J ends were trimmed by 2 bases and 5 bases, with 15 bases remaining between them. Germline lookup yields CDR1 LNHNV and CDR2 YYDKDF (reference sequence). The CDR3 is made up of 15 amino acids. This CDR3 reads CATSRPMGGPYGYTF. DNA for the CDR3: TGTGCCACCAGCAGACCTATGGGGGGGCCATATGGCTACACCTTC.

The chain recombines TRBV29-1 with TRBJ2-7; TRBD1 agrees at 7 bases. CDR3 size: 12 residues. The V and J ends lost 3 bases and 3 bases, in that order; junction bases with no gene match: 2. Per the germline V gene, CDR1 is SQVTM and CDR2 is ANQGSEA. The CDR3 loop is CSVEGDSYEQYF. CDR3 DNA: TGCAGCGTTGAGGGGGACAGCTACGAGCAGTACTTC.

The chain employs TRBV11-2 and TRBJ2-2; 11 bases fit TRBD2. The germline gives CDR1 SGHAT, CDR2 FQNNGV. The J segment lost 2 bases and the V segment lost 5 bases, leaving 7 bases of the junction unmatched. The CDR3 length is 17 residues. Here the CDR3 DNA reads TGTGCCAGCAGCAGAAGGGGACTAGCGGATAACACCGGGGAGCTGTTTTTT. It specifies CASSRRGLADNTGELFF.

The genes are TRBV5-1 and TRBJ2-7; D is perhaps TRBD1 (6 bases). This CDR3 has 13 residues. Germline V gene sequence: CDR1 SGHRS, CDR2 YFSETQ. V lost 4 bases and J 6 bases, leaving 14 bases between the germline ends. Here the CDR3 reads CASSQRDTGEQYF. CDR3 coding DNA: TGCGCCAGCAGCCAACGGGACACAGGCGAGCAGTACTTC. Together with reference TRBV5-1 and TRBJ2-7, the CDR3 gives the full variable domain: KAGVTQTPRYLIKTRGQQVTLSCSPISGHRSVSWYQQTPGQGLQFLFEYFSETQRNKGNFPGRFSGRQFSNSRSEMNVSTLELGDSALYLCASSQRDTGEQYFGPGTRLTVT.

The V gene is TRBV29-1, the J gene TRBJ1-3; the D gene is possibly TRBD1 (6 bases). There are 17 residues in the CDR3. The germline gives CDR1 SQVTM, CDR2 ANQGSEA. Trimming cost V 2 bases and J 0 bases, with 17 bases left between them. As DNA, the CDR3 is TGCAGCGTTGAAATCGCTTACGGACAGCGCTCTGGAAACACCATATATTTT. Protein: CSVEIAYGQRSGNTIYF.

V usage is TRBV14 and J usage is TRBJ2-7, with 8 positions matching TRBD1. V trimming: 1 base; J trimming: 2 bases; junction bases outside the gene matches: 4. The CDR3 runs 15 residues. Germline V gives CDR1 SGHDN, CDR2 FVKESK. Here the CDR3 DNA reads TGTGCCAGCAGCCAAGGACAGGGGATTCCCTACGAGCAGTACTTC. This sequence encodes CASSQGQGIPYEQYF.

This chain uses TRBV6-5 with TRBJ2-7, with 13 nucleotides matching TRBD2. Germline V gene lookup returns CDR1 MNHEY and CDR2 SVGAGI. CDR3 size: 15 residues. V shed 5 bases and J 3 bases; nucleotides not matched to a gene: 4. The DNA for the CDR3 is TGTGCCAGCAGTCCCGGACTAGCGGGGGACTACGAGCAGTACTTC. This sequence encodes CASSPGLAGDYEQYF.

The chain links TRBV7-9 to TRBJ1-1; no reliable D call. This CDR3 is built from 15 residues. Germline V gene lookup returns CDR1 SEHNR and CDR2 FQNEAQ (reference sequence). V was cut by 4 bases and J by 0 bases, with 12 bases left in between. As DNA, the CDR3 is TGTGCCAGCAGCTATAAAGCGGGTCTGAACACTGAAGCTTTCTTT. Its protein is CASSYKAGLNTEAFF. The variable domain in full, with the rest retrieved from reference TRBV7-9 and TRBJ1-1, is DTGVSQNPRHKITKRGQNVTFRCDPISEHNRLYWYRQTLGQGPEFLTYFQNEAQLEKSRLLSDRFSAERPKGSFSTLEIQRTEQGDSAMYLCASSYKAGLNTEAFFGQGTRLTVV.

This clone was recorded a few times. This sequence joins TRBV11-2 and TRBJ1-2, with TRBD1 matching 7 bases. V was clipped by 0 bases and J by 3 bases; unmatched bases: 7. The CDR3 is 16 amino acids. Germline lookup yields CDR1 SGHAT and CDR2 FQNNGV. CDR3 nucleotide sequence: TGTGCCAGCAGCTTAGATCCTCGCGACAGGGACTATGGCTACACCTTC. Encoded protein: CASSLDPRDRDYGYTF.

The rearrangement uses TRBV30 and TRBJ1-5; D perhaps matches TRBD1 (5 bases). The CDR3 loop spans 12 amino acids. Trimming shortened V by 3 bases and J by 7 bases, and 10 bases separated the two germline ends. CDR1 and CDR2 (germline): GTSNPN, SVGIG (reference sequence). Here the CDR3 reads CAWSKEGQPQHF. The CDR3 nucleotides read TGTGCCTGGAGCAAGGAGGGGCAGCCCCAGCATTTT.

This clone was seen once. The chain joins TRBV15 to TRBJ1-3, with D hard to call. Deletions cut 0 bases from V and 1 base from J, with 19 bases between. The V gene's germline CDR1 is LNHNV and CDR2 YYDKDF (reference sequence). This CDR3 has 19 residues. The CDR3 region has the DNA TGTGCCACCAGCAGAGATGGGCCAGGAGGCCTCAATTCTGGAAACACCATATATTTT. Translated, it gives CATSRDGPGGLNSGNTIYF.

This chain joins TRBV20-1 and TRBJ2-5; TRBD1 matches at 7 bases. Germline CDR1 DFQATT, CDR2 SNEGSKA (reference sequence). The CDR3 runs to 11 residues. V lost 5 bases to trimming and J lost 5 bases; unmatched junction nucleotides: 2. The CDR3 protein is CSAADRETQYF. CDR3 nucleotide sequence: TGCAGTGCTGCGGACAGGGAGACCCAGTACTTC.

V and J are TRBV13 and TRBJ2-7; 9 nucleotides align to TRBD1. This CDR3 contains 16 residues. V was pared by 0 bases and J by 5 bases, with 8 bases of the junction left unmatched. From germline, CDR1 is PRHDT and CDR2 FYEKMQ (reference sequence). DNA for the CDR3: TGTGCCAGCAGCTTAGGGACAGGGGGGATCTCTAACGAGCAGTACTTC. Its translation is CASSLGTGGISNEQYF.

This rearrangement joins TRBV1 to TRBJ2-2; the D call TRBD2 from the table was never checked on the DNA. TRBV1 is an annotated pseudogene. The CDR3 loop spans 23 amino acids. In DNA, the CDR3 is TGCACCAGCAGCCAAGAGATGAAAGGGGCTAGCGGCGAAACCCCAACGAACACCGGGGAGCTGTTTTTT. It encodes CTSSQEMKGASGETPTNTGELFF.

The rearrangement links TRBV11-2 to TRBJ2-7; perhaps TRBD2 as D (6 bases). Trimming took 3 bases from V and 0 from J, leaving 12 bases between them. The CDR3 covers 15 residues. Germline lookup yields CDR1 SGHAT and CDR2 FQNNGV. Written as DNA, the CDR3 is TGTGCCAGCAGCTTTCCGACCGGGAGCTCCTACGAGCAGTACTTC. Protein: CASSFPTGSSYEQYF.

The chain uses TRBV27 and TRBJ2-7; D is perhaps TRBD2 (6 bases). This CDR3 contains 14 residues. With 0 bases removed from V and 3 bases from J, the gap between germline ends came to 9 bases. Germline V gene data show CDR1 as MNHEY and CDR2 as SMNVEV (reference sequence). The CDR3 protein is CASSLSVDYYEQYF. The CDR3 nucleotides are TGTGCCAGCAGTTTATCGGTGGACTACTACGAGCAGTACTTC.

The rearrangement uses TRBV29-1 and TRBJ2-3, with a weak D call TRBD1 (8 bases). With 8 bases removed from V and 4 bases from J, the gap between germline ends came to 19 bases. The germline V gene encodes CDR1 SQVTM and CDR2 ANQGSEA. The CDR3 length is 14 residues. The CDR3 DNA reads TGCAGCTTTCAGGGGGCAGGGAGGGCAGATACGCAGTATTTT. Amino acids: CSFQGAGRADTQYF.

The chain carries TRBV29-1 and TRBJ2-2; D possibly corresponds to TRBD1 (7 bases). The CDR3 is 13 amino acids. V lost 3 bases to trimming and J lost 6 bases, with 11 bases between them. Per the germline V gene, CDR1 is SQVTM and CDR2 is ANQGSEA. The chain's CDR3 is CSVDRGVAGELFF. CDR3 DNA sequence: TGCAGCGTTGACAGGGGGGTGGCCGGGGAGCTGTTTTTT.

This sequence joins TRBV10-3 and TRBJ2-5; D unresolved. The V end was cut by 3 bases, the J end by 5 bases, with 7 bases between. Per the germline V gene, CDR1 is ENHRY and CDR2 is SYGVKD. The CDR3 totals 12 residues. For the CDR3, the DNA is TGTGCCATCAGTGAATTAAGCGAGACCCAGTACTTC. This codes for CAISELSETQYF.